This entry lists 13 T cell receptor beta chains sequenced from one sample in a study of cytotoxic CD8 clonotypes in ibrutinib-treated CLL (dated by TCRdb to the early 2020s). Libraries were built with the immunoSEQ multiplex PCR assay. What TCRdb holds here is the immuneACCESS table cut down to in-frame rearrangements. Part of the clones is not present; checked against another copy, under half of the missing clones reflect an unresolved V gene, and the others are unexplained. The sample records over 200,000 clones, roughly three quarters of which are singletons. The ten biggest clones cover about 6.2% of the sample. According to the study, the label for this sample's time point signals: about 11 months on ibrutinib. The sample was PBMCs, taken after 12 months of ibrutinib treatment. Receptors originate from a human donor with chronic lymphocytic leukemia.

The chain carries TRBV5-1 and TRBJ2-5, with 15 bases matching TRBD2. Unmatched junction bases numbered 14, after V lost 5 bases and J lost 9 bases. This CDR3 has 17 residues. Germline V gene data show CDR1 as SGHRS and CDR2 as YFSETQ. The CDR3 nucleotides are TGCGCCAGCAGTCCTGGACTAGCGGGGGGGCCGATAAAGGCCCAGTACTTC. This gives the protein CASSPGLAGGPIKAQYF. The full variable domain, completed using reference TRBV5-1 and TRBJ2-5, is KAGVTQTPRYLIKTRGQQVTLSCSPISGHRSVSWYQQTPGQGLQFLFEYFSETQRNKGNFPGRFSGRQFSNSRSEMNVSTLELGDSALYLCASSPGLAGGPIKAQYFGPGTRLLVL.

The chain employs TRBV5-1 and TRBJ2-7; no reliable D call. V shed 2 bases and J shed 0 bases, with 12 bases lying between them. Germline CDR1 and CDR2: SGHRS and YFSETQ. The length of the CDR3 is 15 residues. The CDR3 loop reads CASSFGVRLSYEQYF. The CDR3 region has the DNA TGCGCCAGCAGCTTTGGTGTGCGCCTCTCCTACGAGCAGTACTTC.

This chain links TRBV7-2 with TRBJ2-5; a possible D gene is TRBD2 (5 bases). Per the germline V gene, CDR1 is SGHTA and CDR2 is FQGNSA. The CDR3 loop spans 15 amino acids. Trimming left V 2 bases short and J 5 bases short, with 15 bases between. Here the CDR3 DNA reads TGTGCCAGCAGCTTATCGGTTGGAGGATGGGAGACCCAGTACTTC. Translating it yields CASSLSVGGWETQYF.

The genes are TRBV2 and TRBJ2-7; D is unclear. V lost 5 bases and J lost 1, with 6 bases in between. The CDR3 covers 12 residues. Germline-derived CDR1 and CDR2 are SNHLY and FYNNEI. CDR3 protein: CASSPKSYEQYF. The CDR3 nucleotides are TGTGCCAGCAGTCCCAAGTCCTACGAGCAGTACTTC. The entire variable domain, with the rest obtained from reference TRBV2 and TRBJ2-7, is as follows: EPEVTQTPSHQVTQMGQEVILRCVPISNHLYFYWYRQILGQKVEFLVSFYNNEISEKSEIFDDQFSVERPDGSNFTLKIRSTKLEDSAMYFCASSPKSYEQYFGPGTRLTVT.

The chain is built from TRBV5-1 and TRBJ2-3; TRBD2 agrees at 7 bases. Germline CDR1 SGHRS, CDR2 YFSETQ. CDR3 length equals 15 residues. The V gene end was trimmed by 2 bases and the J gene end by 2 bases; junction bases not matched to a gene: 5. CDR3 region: CASSFTGGATDTQYF. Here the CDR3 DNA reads TGCGCCAGCAGCTTTACGGGGGGAGCCACAGATACGCAGTATTTT.

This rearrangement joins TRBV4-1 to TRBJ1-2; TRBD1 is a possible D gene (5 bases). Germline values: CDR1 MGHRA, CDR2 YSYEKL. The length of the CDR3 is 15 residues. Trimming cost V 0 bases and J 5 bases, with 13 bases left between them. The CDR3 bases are TGCGCCAGCAGCCAAGATTCCAGGGTAGTATATGGCTACACCTTC. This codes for CASSQDSRVVYGYTF.

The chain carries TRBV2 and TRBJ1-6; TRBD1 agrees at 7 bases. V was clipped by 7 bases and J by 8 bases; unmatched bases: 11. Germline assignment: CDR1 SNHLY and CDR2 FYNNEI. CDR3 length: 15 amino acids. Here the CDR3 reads CASNSMTGFHSPLHF. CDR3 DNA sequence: TGTGCCAGCAATTCGATGACAGGGTTCCATTCACCCCTCCACTTT.

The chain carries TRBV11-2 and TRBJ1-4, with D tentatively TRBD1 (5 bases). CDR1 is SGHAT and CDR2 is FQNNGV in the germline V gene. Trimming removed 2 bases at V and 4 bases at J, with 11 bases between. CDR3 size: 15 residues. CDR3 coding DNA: TGTGCCAGCAGCTTATGGGAGGGGCTTAATGAAAAACTGTTTTTT. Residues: CASSLWEGLNEKLFF. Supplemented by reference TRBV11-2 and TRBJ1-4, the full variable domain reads EAGVAQSPRYKIIEKRQSVAFWCNPISGHATLYWYQQILGQGPKLLIQFQNNGVVDDSQLPKDRFSAERLKGVDSTLKIQPAKLEDSAVYLCASSLWEGLNEKLFFGSGTQLSVL.

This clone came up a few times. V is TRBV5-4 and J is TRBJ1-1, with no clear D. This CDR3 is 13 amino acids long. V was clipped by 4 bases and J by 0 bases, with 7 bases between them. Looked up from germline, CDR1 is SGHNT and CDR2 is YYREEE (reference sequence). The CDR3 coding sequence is TGTGCCAGCAGCGTCGACCTGAACACTGAAGCTTTCTTT. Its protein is CASSVDLNTEAFF.

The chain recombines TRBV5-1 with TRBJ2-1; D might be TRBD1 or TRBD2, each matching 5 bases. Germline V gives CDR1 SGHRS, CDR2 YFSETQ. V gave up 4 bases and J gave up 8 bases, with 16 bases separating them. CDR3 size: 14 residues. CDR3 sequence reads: CASSQGTAKDEQFF. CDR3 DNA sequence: TGCGCCAGCAGCCAAGGGACGGCCAAGGATGAGCAGTTCTTC.

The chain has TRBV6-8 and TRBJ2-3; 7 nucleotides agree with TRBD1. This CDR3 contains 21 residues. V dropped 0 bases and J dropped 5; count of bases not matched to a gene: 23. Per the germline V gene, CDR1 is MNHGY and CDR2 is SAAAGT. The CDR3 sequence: CASSYSGPYSVSSGGKDTQYF. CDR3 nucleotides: TGTGCCAGCAGTTACTCGGGACCATACTCGGTTTCCTCAGGGGGAAAAGATACGCAGTATTTT.

The CDR3 region is CASRFGAGNQPQHF. CDR3 DNA sequence: TGTGCCAGCAGGTTCGGGGCAGGCAATCAGCCCCAGCATTTT. The gene calls are TRBV27 and TRBJ1-5; D is possibly TRBD1 (5 bases). CDR1 is MNHEY, CDR2 SMNVEV, per germline (reference sequence). This CDR3 region has 14 residues. V gave up 6 bases and J gave up 2 bases, with 11 bases separating them.

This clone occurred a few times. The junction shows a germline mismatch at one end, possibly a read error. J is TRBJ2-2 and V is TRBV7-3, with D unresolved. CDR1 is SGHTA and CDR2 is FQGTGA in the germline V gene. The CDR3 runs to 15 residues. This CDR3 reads CASSLTGPSTGELFF. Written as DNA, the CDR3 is TGTGCCAGCAGCCTAACGGGCCCAAGCACCGGGGAGCTGTTTTTT.